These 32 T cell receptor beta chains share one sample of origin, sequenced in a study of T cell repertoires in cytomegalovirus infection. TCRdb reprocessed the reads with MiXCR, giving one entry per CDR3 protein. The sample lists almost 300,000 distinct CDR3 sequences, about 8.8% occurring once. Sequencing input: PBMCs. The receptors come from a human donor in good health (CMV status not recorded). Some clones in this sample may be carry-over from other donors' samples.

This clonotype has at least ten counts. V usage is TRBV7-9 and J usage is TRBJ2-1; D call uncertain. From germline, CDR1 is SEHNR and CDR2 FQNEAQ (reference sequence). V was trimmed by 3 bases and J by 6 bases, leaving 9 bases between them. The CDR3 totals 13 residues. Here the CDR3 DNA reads TGTGCCAGCAGCTTTGGGGAATTCAATGAGCAGTTCTTC. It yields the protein CASSFGEFNEQFF.

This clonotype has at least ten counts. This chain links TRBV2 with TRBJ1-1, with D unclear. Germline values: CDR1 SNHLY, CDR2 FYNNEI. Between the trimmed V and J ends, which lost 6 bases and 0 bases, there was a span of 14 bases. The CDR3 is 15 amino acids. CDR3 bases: TGTGCCAGCAGGACCACGGGCAGCATGAACACTGAAGCTTTCTTT. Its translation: CASRTTGSMNTEAFF.

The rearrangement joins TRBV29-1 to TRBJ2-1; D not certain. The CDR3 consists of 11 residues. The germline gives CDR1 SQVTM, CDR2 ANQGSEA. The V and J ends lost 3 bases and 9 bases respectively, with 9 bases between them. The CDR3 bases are TGCAGCGTTGACCCGGTGGGTGAGCAGTTCTTC. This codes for CSVDPVGEQFF.

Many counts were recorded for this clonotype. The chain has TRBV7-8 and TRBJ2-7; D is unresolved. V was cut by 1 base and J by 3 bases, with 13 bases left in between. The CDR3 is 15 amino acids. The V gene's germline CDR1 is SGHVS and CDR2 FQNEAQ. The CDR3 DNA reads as TGTGCCAGCAGCTTAGTTTTGGCAGCTAACTACGAGCAGTACGTC. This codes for CASSLVLAANYEQYV.

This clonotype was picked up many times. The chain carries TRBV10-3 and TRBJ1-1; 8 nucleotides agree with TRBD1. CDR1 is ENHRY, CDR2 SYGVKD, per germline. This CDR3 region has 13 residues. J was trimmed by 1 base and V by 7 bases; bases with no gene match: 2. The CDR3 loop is CAIKGQENTEAFF. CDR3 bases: TGTGCCATCAAGGGACAGGAGAACACTGAAGCTTTCTTT.

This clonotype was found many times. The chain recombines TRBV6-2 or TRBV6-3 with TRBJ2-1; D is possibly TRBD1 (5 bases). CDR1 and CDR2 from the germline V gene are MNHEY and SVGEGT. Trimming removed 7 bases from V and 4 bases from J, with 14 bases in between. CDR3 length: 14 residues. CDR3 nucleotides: TGTGCCAGCATGAGGACATCAAATTACAATGAGCAGTTCTTC. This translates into CASMRTSNYNEQFF.

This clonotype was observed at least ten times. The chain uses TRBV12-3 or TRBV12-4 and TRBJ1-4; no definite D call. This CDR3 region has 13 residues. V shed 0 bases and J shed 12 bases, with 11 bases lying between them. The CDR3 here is CASSLAESAELFF. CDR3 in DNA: TGTGCCAGCAGTTTAGCAGAGTCGGCGGAACTGTTTTTT.

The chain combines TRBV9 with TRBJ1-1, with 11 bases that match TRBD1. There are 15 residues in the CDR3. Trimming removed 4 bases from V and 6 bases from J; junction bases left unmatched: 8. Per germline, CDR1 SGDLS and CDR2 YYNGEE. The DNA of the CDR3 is TGTGCCAGCAGCAAGTCCGGGACAGGGGGTGCTGAAGCTTTCTTT. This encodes CASSKSGTGGAEAFF.

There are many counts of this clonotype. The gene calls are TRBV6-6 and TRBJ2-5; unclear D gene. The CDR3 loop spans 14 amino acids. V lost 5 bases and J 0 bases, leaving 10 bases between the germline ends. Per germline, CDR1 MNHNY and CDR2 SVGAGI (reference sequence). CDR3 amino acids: CASSNHLNQETQYF. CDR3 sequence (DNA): TGTGCCAGCAGTAACCACTTAAACCAAGAGACCCAGTACTTC.

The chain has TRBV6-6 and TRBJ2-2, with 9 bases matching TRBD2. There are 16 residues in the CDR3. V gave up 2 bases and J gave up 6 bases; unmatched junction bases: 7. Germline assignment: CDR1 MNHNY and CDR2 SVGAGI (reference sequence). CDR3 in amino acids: CASSYEAGGHSGELFF. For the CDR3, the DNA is TGTGCCAGCAGTTACGAGGCGGGGGGGCATTCCGGGGAGCTGTTTTTT.

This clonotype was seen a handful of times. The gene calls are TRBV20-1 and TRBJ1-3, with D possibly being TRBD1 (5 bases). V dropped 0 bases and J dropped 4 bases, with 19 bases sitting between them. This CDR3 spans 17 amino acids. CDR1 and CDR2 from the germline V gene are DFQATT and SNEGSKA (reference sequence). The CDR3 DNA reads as TGCAGTGCTAGAGATTCTTGGGGCTCGACTCTCGGAAACACCATATATTTT. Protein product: CSARDSWGSTLGNTIYF.

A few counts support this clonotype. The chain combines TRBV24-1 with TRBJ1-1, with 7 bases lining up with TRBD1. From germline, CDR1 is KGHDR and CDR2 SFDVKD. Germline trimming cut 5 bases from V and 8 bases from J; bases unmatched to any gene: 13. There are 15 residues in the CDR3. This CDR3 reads CATSVIWGQLDEAFF. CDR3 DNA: TGTGCCACCAGTGTCATCTGGGGACAGCTAGACGAAGCTTTCTTT.

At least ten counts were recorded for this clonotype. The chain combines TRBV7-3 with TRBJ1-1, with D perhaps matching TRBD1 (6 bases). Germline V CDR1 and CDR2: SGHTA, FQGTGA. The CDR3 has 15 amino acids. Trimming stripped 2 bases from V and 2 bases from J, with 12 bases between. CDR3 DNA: TGTGCCAGCAGCTTATCGGGGGGGCTTAACACTGAAGCTTTCTTT. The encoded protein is CASSLSGGLNTEAFF. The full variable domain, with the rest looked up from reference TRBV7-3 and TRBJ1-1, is GAGVSQTPSNKVTEKGKYVELRCDPISGHTALYWYRQSLGQGPEFLIYFQGTGAADDSGLPNDRFFAVRPEGSVSTLKIQRTERGDSAVYLCASSLSGGLNTEAFFGQGTRLTVV.

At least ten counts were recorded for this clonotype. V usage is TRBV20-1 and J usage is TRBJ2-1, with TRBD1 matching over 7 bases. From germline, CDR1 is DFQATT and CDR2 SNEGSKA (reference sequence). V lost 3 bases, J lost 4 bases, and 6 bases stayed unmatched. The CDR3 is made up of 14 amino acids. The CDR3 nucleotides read TGCAGTGCTAGTTTGGGGACAGCATACAATGAGCAGTTCTTC. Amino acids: CSASLGTAYNEQFF.

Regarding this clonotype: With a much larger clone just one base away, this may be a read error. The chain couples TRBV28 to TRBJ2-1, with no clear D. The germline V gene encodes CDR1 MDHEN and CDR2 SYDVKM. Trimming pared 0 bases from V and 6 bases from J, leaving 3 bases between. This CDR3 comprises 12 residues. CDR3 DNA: TGTGCCAGCAGTTTATGGCCCAATGAGCAGTTCTTC. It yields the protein CASSLWPNEQFF.

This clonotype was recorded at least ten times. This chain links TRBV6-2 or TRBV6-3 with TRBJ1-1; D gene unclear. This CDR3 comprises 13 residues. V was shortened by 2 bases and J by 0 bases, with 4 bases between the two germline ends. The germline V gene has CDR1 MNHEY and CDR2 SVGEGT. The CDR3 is CASSYNMNTEAFF. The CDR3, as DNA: TGTGCCAGCAGTTACAACATGAACACTGAAGCTTTCTTT.

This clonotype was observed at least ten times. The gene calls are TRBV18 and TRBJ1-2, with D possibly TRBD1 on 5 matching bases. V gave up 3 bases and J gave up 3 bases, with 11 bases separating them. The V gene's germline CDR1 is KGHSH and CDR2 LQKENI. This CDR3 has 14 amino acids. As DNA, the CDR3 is TGTGCCAGCTCACCCGGAGAGGGGCACTATGGCTACACCTTC. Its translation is CASSPGEGHYGYTF.

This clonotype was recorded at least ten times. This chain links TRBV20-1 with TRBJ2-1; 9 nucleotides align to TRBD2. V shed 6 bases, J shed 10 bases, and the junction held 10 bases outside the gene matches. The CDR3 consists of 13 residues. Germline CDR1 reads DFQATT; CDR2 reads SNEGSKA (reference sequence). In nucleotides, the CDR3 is TGCAGTGCGCCCGGGACTAGCTACCCCGAGCAGTTCTTC. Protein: CSAPGTSYPEQFF.

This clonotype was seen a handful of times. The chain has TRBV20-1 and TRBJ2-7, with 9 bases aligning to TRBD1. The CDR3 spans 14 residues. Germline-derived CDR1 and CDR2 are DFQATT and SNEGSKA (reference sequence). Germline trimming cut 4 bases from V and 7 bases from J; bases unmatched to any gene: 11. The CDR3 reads CSAIEYRGLQEQYF. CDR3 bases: TGCAGTGCTATAGAGTACAGGGGGCTTCAGGAGCAGTACTTC.

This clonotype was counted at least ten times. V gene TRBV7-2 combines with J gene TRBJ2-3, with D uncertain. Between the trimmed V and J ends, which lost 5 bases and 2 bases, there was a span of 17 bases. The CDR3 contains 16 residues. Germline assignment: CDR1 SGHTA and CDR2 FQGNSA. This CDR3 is CASSPRRAEYTDTQYF. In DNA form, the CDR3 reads TGTGCCAGCAGCCCCCGAAGGGCGGAATACACAGATACGCAGTATTTT.

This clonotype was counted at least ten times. The CDR3 DNA reads TGTGCCAGCAGTCCCGGGACAGGGGGAAATTCACCCCTCCACTTT. It translates to CASSPGTGGNSPLHF. V and J are TRBV28 and TRBJ1-6; 11 bases line up with TRBD1. The J segment lost 7 bases and the V segment lost 5 bases, leaving 4 bases of the junction unmatched. The CDR3 contains 15 residues. The germline V gene encodes CDR1 MDHEN and CDR2 SYDVKM.

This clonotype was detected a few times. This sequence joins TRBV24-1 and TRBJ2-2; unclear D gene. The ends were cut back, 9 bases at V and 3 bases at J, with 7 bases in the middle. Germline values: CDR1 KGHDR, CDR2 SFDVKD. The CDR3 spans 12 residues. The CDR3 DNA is TGTGCCACCGGGCAGTACACCGGGGAGCTGTTTTTT. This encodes CATGQYTGELFF.

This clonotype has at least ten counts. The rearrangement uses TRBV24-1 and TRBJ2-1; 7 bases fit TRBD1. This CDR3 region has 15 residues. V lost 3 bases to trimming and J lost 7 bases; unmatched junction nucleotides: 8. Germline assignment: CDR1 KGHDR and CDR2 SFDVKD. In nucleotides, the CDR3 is TGTGCCACCAGTGATCGACAGGGCCTTAAAAATGAGCAGTTCTTC. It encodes CATSDRQGLKNEQFF.

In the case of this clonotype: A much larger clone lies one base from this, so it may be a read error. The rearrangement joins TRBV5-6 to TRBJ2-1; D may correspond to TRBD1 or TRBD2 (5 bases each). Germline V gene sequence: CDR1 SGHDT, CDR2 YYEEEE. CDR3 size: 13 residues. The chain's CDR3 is CANSLIGASEQFF. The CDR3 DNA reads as TGTGCCAACAGCTTGATCGGGGCAAGTGAGCAGTTCTTC.

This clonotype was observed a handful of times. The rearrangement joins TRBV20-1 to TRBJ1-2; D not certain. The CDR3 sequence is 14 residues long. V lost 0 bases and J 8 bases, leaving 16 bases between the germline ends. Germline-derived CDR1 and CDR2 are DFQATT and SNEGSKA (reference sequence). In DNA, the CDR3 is TGCAGTGCTAGAGATGCGGGTCCGGAGGGAGGCTACACCTTC. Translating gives CSARDAGPEGGYTF.

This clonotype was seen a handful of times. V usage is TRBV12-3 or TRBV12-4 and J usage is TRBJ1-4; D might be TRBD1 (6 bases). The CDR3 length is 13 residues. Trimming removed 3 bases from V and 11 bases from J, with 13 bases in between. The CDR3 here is CASSFDQGGKLFF. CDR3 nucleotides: TGTGCCAGCAGTTTCGATCAAGGGGGGAAACTGTTTTTT.

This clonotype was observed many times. As DNA, the CDR3 is TGTGCCAGCAGCTTAGGGACAGGGTATCAGCCCCAGCATTTT. It specifies CASSLGTGYQPQHF. The chain uses TRBV7-9 and TRBJ1-5; 8 bases line up with TRBD1. Germline V gives CDR1 SEHNR, CDR2 FQNEAQ (reference sequence). J lost 5 bases, V lost 1 base, and 1 base had no gene match. The CDR3 extends over 14 amino acids.

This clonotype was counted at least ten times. The CDR3 DNA reads TGTGCCAGCAGTTCACGGGGCGGGGGGAACACCGGGGAGCTGTTTTTT. The encoded protein is CASSSRGGGNTGELFF. The chain links TRBV28 to TRBJ2-2, with 7 bases aligning to TRBD2. CDR1 is MDHEN and CDR2 is SYDVKM in the germline V gene. The V and J ends lost 4 bases and 1 base, in that order; junction bases with no gene match: 6. The CDR3 is made up of 16 amino acids. Looking up the rest from reference TRBV28 and TRBJ2-2 gives the full variable domain: DVKVTQSSRYLVKRTGEKVFLECVQDMDHENMFWYRQDPGLGLRLIYFSYDVKMKEKGDIPEGYSVSREKKERFSLILESASTNQTSMYLCASSSRGGGNTGELFFGEGSRLTVL.

CDR3: CASSSYLGTGGYREQFF. The CDR3 bases are TGTGCCAGCAGTTCCTACCTCGGGACAGGGGGGTATCGTGAGCAGTTCTTC. The rearrangement links TRBV27 to TRBJ2-1; 11 bases agree with TRBD1. The germline V gene has CDR1 MNHEY and CDR2 SMNVEV (reference sequence). The CDR3 sequence is 17 residues long. J gave up 9 bases and V 4 bases, and 14 bases lay outside the gene matches.

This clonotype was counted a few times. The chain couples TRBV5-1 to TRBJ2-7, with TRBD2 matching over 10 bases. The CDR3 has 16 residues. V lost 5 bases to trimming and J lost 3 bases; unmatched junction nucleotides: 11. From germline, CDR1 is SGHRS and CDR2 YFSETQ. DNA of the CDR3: TGCGCCAGCAGTTCTGGGACTAGCGAGGCCCTCTACGAGCAGTACTTC. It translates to CASSSGTSEALYEQYF.

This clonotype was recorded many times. Written as DNA, the CDR3 is TGCAGTGCTAGGCCAGACAGGGGATACCAAGAGACCCAGTACTTC. This encodes CSARPDRGYQETQYF. The chain couples TRBV20-1 to TRBJ2-5, with 8 bases that match TRBD1. J was trimmed by 0 bases and V by 3 bases; bases with no gene match: 6. Germline V gene lookup returns CDR1 DFQATT and CDR2 SNEGSKA (reference sequence). The CDR3 is made up of 15 amino acids.

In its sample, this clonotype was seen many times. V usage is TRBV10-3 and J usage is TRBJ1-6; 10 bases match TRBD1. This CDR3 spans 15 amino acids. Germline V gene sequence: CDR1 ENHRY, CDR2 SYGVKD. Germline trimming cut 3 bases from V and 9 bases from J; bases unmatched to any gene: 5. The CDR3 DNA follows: TGTGCCATCAGTGAAGGGGGGGACAGGGGTTCACCCCTCCACTTT. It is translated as CAISEGGDRGSPLHF.